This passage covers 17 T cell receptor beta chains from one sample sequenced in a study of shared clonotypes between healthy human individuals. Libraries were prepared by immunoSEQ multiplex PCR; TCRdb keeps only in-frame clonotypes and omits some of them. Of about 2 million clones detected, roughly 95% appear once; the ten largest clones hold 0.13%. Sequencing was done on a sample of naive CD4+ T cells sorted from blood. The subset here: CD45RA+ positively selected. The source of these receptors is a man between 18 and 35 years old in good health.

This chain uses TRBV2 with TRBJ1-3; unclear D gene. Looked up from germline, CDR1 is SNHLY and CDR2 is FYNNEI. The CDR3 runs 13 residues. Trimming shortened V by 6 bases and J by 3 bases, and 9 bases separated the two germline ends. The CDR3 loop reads CASRAYGGNTIYF. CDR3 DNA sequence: TGTGCCAGCAGAGCCTATGGTGGAAACACCATATATTTT.

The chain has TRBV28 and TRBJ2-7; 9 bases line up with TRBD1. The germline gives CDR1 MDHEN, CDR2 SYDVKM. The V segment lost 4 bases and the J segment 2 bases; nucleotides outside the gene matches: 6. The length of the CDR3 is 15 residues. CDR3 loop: CASSSPGTGTYEQYF. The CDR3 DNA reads TGTGCCAGCAGTTCTCCCGGGACAGGGACCTACGAGCAGTACTTC. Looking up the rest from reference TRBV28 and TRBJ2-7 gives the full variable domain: DVKVTQSSRYLVKRTGEKVFLECVQDMDHENMFWYRQDPGLGLRLIYFSYDVKMKEKGDIPEGYSVSREKKERFSLILESASTNQTSMYLCASSSPGTGTYEQYFGPGTRLTVT.

DNA of the CDR3: TGTGCCAGCGGCACTACAGGGGGCGGTTCACCCCTCCACTTT. Its protein product is CASGTTGGGSPLHF. The rearrangement links TRBV7-9 to TRBJ1-6, with 9 bases that match TRBD1. CDR1 is SEHNR and CDR2 is FQNEAQ in the germline V gene (reference sequence). V was clipped by 8 bases and J by 9 bases; unmatched bases: 8. There are 14 residues in the CDR3.

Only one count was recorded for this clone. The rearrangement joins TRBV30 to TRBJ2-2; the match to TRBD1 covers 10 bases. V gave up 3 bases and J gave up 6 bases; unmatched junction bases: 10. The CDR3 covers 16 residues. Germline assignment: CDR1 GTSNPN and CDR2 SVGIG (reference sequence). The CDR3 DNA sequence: TGTGCCTGGAGCCCACCGGGACAGGGGTTTCCCGGGGAGCTGTTTTTT. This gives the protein CAWSPPGQGFPGELFF. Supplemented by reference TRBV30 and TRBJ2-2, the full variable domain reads SQTIHQWPATLVQPVGSPLSLECTVEGTSNPNLYWYRQAAGRGLQLLFYSVGIGQISSEVPQNLSASRPQDRQFILSSKKLLLSDSGFYLCAWSPPGQGFPGELFFGEGSRLTVL.

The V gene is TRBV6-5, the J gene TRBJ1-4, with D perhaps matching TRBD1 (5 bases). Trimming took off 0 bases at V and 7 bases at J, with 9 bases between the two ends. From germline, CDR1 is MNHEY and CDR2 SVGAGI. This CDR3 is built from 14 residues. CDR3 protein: CASSYSPGTEKLFF. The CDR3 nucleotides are TGTGCCAGCAGTTACTCGCCAGGGACTGAAAAACTGTTTTTT.

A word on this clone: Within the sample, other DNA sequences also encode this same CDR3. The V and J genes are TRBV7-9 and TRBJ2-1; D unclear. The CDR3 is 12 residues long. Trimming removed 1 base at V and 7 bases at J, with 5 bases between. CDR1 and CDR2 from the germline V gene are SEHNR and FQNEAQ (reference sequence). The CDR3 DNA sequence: TGTGCCAGCAGCTTAGACCTAAATGAGCAGTTCTTC. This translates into CASSLDLNEQFF.

In DNA, the CDR3 is TGTGCCAGCAGCTTCCGGTTACTAGCGGGGGCCAGCACAGATACGCAGTATTTT. As protein: CASSFRLLAGASTDTQYF. The genes are TRBV5-5 and TRBJ2-3, with 11 bases aligning to TRBD2. The CDR3 sequence is 18 residues long. Germline V CDR1 and CDR2: SGHKS, YYEKEE (reference sequence). V lost 2 bases to trimming and J lost 0 bases; unmatched junction nucleotides: 8.

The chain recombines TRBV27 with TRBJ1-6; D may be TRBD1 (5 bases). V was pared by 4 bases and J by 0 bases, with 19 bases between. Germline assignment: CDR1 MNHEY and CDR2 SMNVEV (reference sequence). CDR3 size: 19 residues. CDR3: CASSSRPGRGSSYNSPLHF. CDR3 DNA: TGTGCCAGCAGTTCCCGACCGGGTCGGGGGAGCTCCTATAATTCACCCCTCCACTTT.

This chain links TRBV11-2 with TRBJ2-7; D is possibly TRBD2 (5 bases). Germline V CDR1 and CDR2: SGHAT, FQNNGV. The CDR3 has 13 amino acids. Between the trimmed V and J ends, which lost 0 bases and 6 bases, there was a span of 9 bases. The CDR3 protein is CASSLDRGVEQYF. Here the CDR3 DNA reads TGTGCCAGCAGCTTAGATCGGGGAGTCGAGCAGTACTTC. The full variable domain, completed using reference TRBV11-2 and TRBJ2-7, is EAGVAQSPRYKIIEKRQSVAFWCNPISGHATLYWYQQILGQGPKLLIQFQNNGVVDDSQLPKDRFSAERLKGVDSTLKIQPAKLEDSAVYLCASSLDRGVEQYFGPGTRLTVT.

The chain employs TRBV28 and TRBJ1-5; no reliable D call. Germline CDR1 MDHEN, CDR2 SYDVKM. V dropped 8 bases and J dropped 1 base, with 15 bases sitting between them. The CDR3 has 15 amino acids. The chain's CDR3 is CASPPSPGSNQPQHF. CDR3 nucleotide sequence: TGTGCCAGCCCTCCTAGTCCGGGCAGCAATCAGCCCCAGCATTTT.

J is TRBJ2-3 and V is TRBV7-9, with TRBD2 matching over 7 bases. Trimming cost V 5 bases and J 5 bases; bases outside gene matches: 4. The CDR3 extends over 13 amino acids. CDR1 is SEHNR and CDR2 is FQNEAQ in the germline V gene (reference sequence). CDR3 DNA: TGTGCCAGCAGCATTATAGCGGGAGATACGCAGTATTTT. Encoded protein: CASSIIAGDTQYF.

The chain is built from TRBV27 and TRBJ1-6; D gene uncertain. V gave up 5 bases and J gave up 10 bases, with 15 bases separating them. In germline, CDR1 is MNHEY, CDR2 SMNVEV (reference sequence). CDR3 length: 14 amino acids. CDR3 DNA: TGTGCCAGCAGTCATGACAATTTACAGTCACCCCTCCACTTT. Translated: CASSHDNLQSPLHF.

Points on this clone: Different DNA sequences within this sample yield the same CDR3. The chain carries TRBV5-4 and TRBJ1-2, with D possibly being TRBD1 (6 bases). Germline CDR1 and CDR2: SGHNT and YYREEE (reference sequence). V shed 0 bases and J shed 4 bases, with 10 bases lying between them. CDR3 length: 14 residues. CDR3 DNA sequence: TGTGCCAGCAGCTTGGCAGACAGGAGCTATGGCTACACCTTC. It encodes CASSLADRSYGYTF.

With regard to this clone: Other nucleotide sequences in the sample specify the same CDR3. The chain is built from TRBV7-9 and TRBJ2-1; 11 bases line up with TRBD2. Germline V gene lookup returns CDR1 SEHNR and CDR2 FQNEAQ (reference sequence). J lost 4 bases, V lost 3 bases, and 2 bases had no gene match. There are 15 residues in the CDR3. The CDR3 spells CASSLGLAEYNEQFF. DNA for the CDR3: TGTGCCAGCAGCTTGGGACTAGCGGAGTACAATGAGCAGTTCTTC.

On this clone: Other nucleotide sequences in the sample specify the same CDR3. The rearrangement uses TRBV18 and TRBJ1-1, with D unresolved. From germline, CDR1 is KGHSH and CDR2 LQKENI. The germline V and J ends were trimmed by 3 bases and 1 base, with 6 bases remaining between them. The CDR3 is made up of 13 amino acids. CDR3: CASSPRGNTEAFF. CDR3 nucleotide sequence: TGTGCCAGCTCACCGAGAGGGAACACTGAAGCTTTCTTT.

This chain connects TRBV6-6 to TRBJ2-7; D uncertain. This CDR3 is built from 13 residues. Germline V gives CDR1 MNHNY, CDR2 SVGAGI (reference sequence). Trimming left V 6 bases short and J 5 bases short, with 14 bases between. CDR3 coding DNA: TGTGCCAGCAGCTCCATCGATAGACACGAGCAGTACTTC. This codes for CASSSIDRHEQYF.

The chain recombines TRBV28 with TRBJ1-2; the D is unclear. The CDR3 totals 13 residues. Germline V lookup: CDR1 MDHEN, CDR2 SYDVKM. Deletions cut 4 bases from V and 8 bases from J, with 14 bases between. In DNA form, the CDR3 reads TGTGCCAGCAGTTCCCCGGGAACCCGGGGCTACACCTTC. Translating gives CASSSPGTRGYTF.